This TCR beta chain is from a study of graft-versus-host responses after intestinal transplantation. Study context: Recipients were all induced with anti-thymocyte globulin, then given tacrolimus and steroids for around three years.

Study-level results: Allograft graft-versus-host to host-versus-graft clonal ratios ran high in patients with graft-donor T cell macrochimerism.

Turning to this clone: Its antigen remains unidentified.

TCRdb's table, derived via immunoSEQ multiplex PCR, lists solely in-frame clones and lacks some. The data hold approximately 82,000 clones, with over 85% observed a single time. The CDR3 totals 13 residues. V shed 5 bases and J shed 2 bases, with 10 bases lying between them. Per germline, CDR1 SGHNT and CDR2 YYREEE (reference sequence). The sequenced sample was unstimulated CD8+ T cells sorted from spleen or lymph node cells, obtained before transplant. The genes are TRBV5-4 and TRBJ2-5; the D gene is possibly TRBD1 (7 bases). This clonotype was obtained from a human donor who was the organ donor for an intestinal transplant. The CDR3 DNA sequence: TGTGCCAGCAGGGAGGGACAGCAAGAGACCCAGTACTTC. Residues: CASREGQQETQYF.